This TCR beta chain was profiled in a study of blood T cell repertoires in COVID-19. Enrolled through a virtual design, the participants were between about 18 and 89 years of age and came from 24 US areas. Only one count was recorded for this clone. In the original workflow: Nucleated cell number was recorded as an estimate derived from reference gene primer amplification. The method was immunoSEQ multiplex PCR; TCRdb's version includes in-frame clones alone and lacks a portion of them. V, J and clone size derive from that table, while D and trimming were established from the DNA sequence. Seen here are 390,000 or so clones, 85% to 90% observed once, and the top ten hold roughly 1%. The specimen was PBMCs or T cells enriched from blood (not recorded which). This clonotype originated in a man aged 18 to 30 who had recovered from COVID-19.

Written as DNA, the CDR3 is TGTGCCAGCAGCTTGCCGGGACTAGCTACCGACAATGAGCAGTTCTTC. Protein: CASSLPGLATDNEQFF. V gene TRBV11-2 combines with J gene TRBJ2-1; 9 bases map to TRBD2. The V gene end was trimmed by 3 bases and the J gene end by 5 bases; junction bases not matched to a gene: 8. The CDR3 sequence is 16 residues long. CDR1 SGHAT and CDR2 FQNNGV come from the germline V gene.